There are many counts of the clone carrying this T cell receptor (beta chain). This sample is drawn from a study of glioma-infiltrating T cells. The ends were cut back, 1 base at V and 4 bases at J, with 16 bases in the middle. Germline V gene data show CDR1 as SGHTA and CDR2 as FQGNSA. This CDR3 comprises 16 residues. TCR alpha and beta CDR3 regions were amplified from RNA using iRepertoire nested multiplex PCR. TCRdb re-derived calls from the multiplex PCR reads in MiXCR, one entry per CDR3 protein. The repertoire consists of about 190,000 distinct CDR3 sequences, with about 31% occurring once and the leading ten covering 20%.

Input material: glioma tissue, nonneoplastic brain tissue, or PBMCs (not recorded which). The chain links TRBV7-2 to TRBJ2-5; D may be TRBD2 (7 bases). This TCR was sampled from a human donor with low-grade glioma or glioblastoma, undergoing nonglioma brain surgery, or in good health (not recorded which). CDR3 amino acids: CASSLDGGLAVETQYF. The CDR3, as DNA: TGTGCCAGCAGCTTAGACGGGGGCCTAGCGGTAGAGACCCAGTACTTC.